This TCR beta chain was found in a study of T cells in Graves' hyperthyroidism and ophthalmopathy. Researchers amplified the TCR beta CDR3 regions from RNA transcripts. The HTBI primer set served for first-round RT-PCR of the TCR CDR3. TCRdb recomputed calls from the multiplex PCR reads with MiXCR, one row per CDR3 protein. The sample records about 380,000 distinct CDR3 sequences, about 18% being singletons. The CDR3 is 13 amino acids. The ends were cut back, 5 bases at V and 6 bases at J, with 15 bases in the middle. The germline V gene has CDR1 DFQATT and CDR2 SNEGSKA (reference sequence). The receptor was derived from a man aged 18-30 years with Graves' ophthalmopathy. Source material: blood. The gene calls are TRBV20-1 and TRBJ2-3, with D maybe TRBD2 (7 bases). The CDR3 sequence is CSAGRGPGDTQYF. In DNA form, the CDR3 reads TGCAGTGCTGGGCGGGGGCCGGGGGATACGCAGTATTTT.